The rows below give T cell receptor beta chains drawn from one sample of a study of Ad26.COV2.S vaccination and SARS-CoV-2 variants. This table comes from immunoSEQ multiplex PCR, and its TCRdb copy is limited to in-frame clones, with some not included. Here the sample spans more than 300,000 clones, 80% to 90% being singletons. Material: peripheral blood, obtained in a trial of Ad26.COV2.S vaccine versus placebo. The receptors stem from a person aged 18-65 years who received the Ad26.COV2.S COVID-19 vaccine or a placebo. The conserved cysteine and the conserved F or W are not part of the CDR3 here. Fields, in order: CDR3 length, J gene, V gene, CDR3 protein.

>10|TRBJ2-1|TRBV11-3
ASSAYRGEQF
>13|TRBJ1-1|TRBV9
ASSASGSLNTEAF
>12|TRBJ2-7|TRBV7-9
ASSPIAPSYEQY
>11|TRBJ2-7|TRBV7-9
ASSLVGLYEQY
>12|TRBJ1-1|TRBV10-3
AISESYGGTEAF
>13|TRBJ2-7|TRBV18
ASSPPGQAFYEQY
>12|TRBJ1-3|TRBV27
ASRGGGSGNTIY
>12|TRBJ1-6|TRBV6-6
ASSYESNNSPLH
>14|TRBJ2-1|TRBV28
ASSTPGTGGYNEQF
>13|TRBJ2-7|TRBV5-1
ASSSASGRAYEQY
>10|TRBJ1-2|TRBV5-4
ASSLQGDGYT
>12|TRBJ2-2|TRBV6-2/TRBV6-3
ASSWAGTNGELF
>14|TRBJ2-7|TRBV24-1
ATSANDRGPHYEQY